The T cell receptor beta chain under discussion was sequenced for a study of T cells in Graves' hyperthyroidism and ophthalmopathy. Study-level information: Blood was drawn when the patient was first diagnosed and still untreated. General study results and limits: Most expanded thyroid clonotypes above 0.001 recurred in blood.

Concerning this clonotype: The target antigen is unknown.

Active moderate-to-severe ophthalmopathy, Clinical Activity Score at least 3, NOSPECS at least 4, under 3 months' duration. This sample holds PBMCs from about 10 ml fresh peripheral blood. Trimming stripped 0 bases from V and 5 bases from J, with 11 bases between. Per the germline V gene, CDR1 is SGDLS and CDR2 is YYNGEE. This CDR3 has 15 amino acids. It was RNA transcripts that yielded the amplified TCR beta CDR3 regions. When the TCR CDR3 underwent first-round RT-PCR, the HTBI primer set was used. TCRdb re-analysed the multiplex PCR reads in MiXCR, keeping a single row per CDR3 protein. This table has a few hundred thousand distinct CDR3 sequences, 18% appearing once.

This clonotype was sampled from a man aged 18 to 29 with Graves' ophthalmopathy. The V gene is TRBV9, the J gene TRBJ2-2; D might be TRBD1 or TRBD2, each matching 5 bases. Material for sequencing was blood. CDR3 protein: CASSVGGSGTGELFF. DNA of the CDR3: TGTGCCAGCAGCGTAGGAGGGTCAGGGACCGGGGAGCTGTTTTTT.